Listed below are T cell receptor beta chains from one sample, sequenced in a study of shared clonotypes between healthy human individuals. The table came from immunoSEQ multiplex PCR; TCRdb's copy has only in-frame clones and leaves some out. The data contain about 590,000 clones, nearly 97% of them singletons. The sample taken for sequencing was naive CD8+ T cells sorted from blood. These receptors all stem from a woman aged 25 to 39 in good health. The CDR3 runs from the conserved cysteine through the conserved F or W. Each record gives: V gene, clone size, D gene, J gene, CDR3 DNA, CDR3 protein. D genes are given only for firm matches. Clone size, where shown, is once, few, many, or a class for clones that have expanded.

>TRBV19|NA|TRBD1|TRBJ1-1
TGTGCCAGTAGGCACCCGACAGGGGAAAGAACTGAAGCTTTCTTT
CASRHPTGERTEAFF
>TRBV7-9|NA|TRBD2|TRBJ2-1
TGTGCCAGCAGCCATAGCGGGAGGGGGAGGAATGAGCAGTTCTTC
CASSHSGRGRNEQFF
>TRBV4-1|once|NA|TRBJ2-7
TGCGCCAGCAGCCAAGTTAGCACAGGGACCCCAGACGAGCAGTACTTC
CASSQVSTGTPDEQYF
>TRBV11-2|NA|TRBD2|TRBJ2-3
TGTGCCAGCAGCCCTTGGACTAGCTTGGGCACAGATACGCAGTATTTT
CASSPWTSLGTDTQYF
>TRBV28|NA|NA|TRBJ1-5
TGTGCCAGCAGTTTATCTCCCTTGCGCAGGGAGGGCCAGCCCCAGCATTTT
CASSLSPLRREGQPQHF
>TRBV30|NA|TRBD1|TRBJ1-5
TGTGCCTGGAGTAAGGGACAGGGAAATCAGCCCCAGCATTTT
CAWSKGQGNQPQHF
>TRBV6-4|once|NA|TRBJ1-5
TGTGCCAGCAGCGTAATCCCCGATAGCAATCAGCCCCAGCATTTT
CASSVIPDSNQPQHF
>TRBV11-3|NA|TRBD2|TRBJ2-1
TGTGCCAGCAGCTTAAATCGGGGACTAGCGGATTACAATGAGCAGTTCTTC
CASSLNRGLADYNEQFF
>TRBV4-1|NA|NA|TRBJ2-7
TGCGCCAGCAGCCAAGGGGGGGAGTTTCCCTACGAGCAGTACTTC
CASSQGGEFPYEQYF
>TRBV29-1|NA|NA|TRBJ1-1
TGCAGCGTTCAACAAAGCCTTGGACAGCGAATGAACACTGAAGCTTTCTTT
CSVQQSLGQRMNTEAFF
>TRBV7-9|NA|TRBD2|TRBJ2-7
TGTGCCAGCAGGCGCGGGAGTGGATACGAGCAGTACTTC
CASRRGSGYEQYF
>TRBV27|once|NA|TRBJ1-1
TGTGCCAGCAGTTTACGGTACGGGATTTTGGGAACTGAAGCTTTCTTT
CASSLRYGILGTEAFF
>TRBV4-1|NA|NA|TRBJ2-3
TGCGCCAGCAGCCAATACCCGATCACAGATACGCAGTATTTT
CASSQYPITDTQYF
>TRBV19|NA|NA|TRBJ2-7
TGTGCCAGTAGTGCAGAAGACGGCTACGAGCAGTACTTC
CASSAEDGYEQYF
>TRBV11-3|NA|NA|TRBJ2-1
TGTGCCAGCAGCTTAGTTTCCCAGGGTGAGCAGTTCTTC
CASSLVSQGEQFF
>TRBV11-2|NA|NA|TRBJ2-7
TGTGCCAGCAGCTCCTCACAGGGTTACGAGCAGTACTTC
CASSSSQGYEQYF
>TRBV7-2|NA|TRBD2|TRBJ2-7
TGTGCCAGCAGCTTGGCCCCCATAGCGGGACTCTACGAGCAGTACTTC
CASSLAPIAGLYEQYF
>TRBV27|NA|TRBD1|TRBJ1-5
TGTGCCAGCAGCCTGGGGACAGGGGGGAATCAGCCCCAGCATTTT
CASSLGTGGNQPQHF
>TRBV28|NA|TRBD1|TRBJ2-1
TGTGCCAGCATAGGGGACAGGGGGGTCGATGAGCAGTTCTTC
CASIGDRGVDEQFF
>TRBV9|NA|TRBD2|TRBJ2-1
TGTGCCAGCAGCGGGACTAGTAGGTCCTACAATGAGCAGTTCTTC
CASSGTSRSYNEQFF
>TRBV27|NA|NA|TRBJ2-7
TGTGCCAGCAGTTTGGGGCGTCTAGCGGAGCAGTACTTC
CASSLGRLAEQYF
>TRBV28|NA|TRBD2|TRBJ2-7
TGTGCCAGCAGGATAACCGGGACTAGCTTCGGCGAGCAGTACTTC
CASRITGTSFGEQYF
>TRBV29-1|NA|NA|TRBJ1-1
TGCAGCGTGGGGGGCGACGCTGAAGCTTTCTTT
CSVGGDAEAFF
>TRBV9|NA|NA|TRBJ1-1
TGTGCCAGCAGCGGTGGACAGCTTGCAACTGAAGCTTTCTTT
CASSGGQLATEAFF
>TRBV7-2|NA|TRBD2|TRBJ2-1
TGTGCCAGCAGCTTAGGGACTAGCGGAAGACTATGGAATGAGCAGTTCTTC
CASSLGTSGRLWNEQFF
>TRBV6-1|NA|NA|TRBJ2-3
TGTGCCAGCAGTGAAGGGTGGTGGGGAGCCCCAGATACGCAGTATTTT
CASSEGWWGAPDTQYF
>TRBV7-6|NA|NA|TRBJ2-2
TGTGCCAGCAGCCCGATGAGTCTAGGGGAGCTGTTTTTT
CASSPMSLGELFF
>TRBV5-4|NA|TRBD2|TRBJ2-5
TGTGCCAGCAGGATTGCGGGAGAAGTAGAGACCCAGTACTTC
CASRIAGEVETQYF
>TRBV27|NA|NA|TRBJ2-2
TGTGCCAGCAGTTTAGACCAAATAAACACCGGGGAGCTGTTTTTT
CASSLDQINTGELFF
>TRBV5-4|NA|TRBD1|TRBJ1-2
TGTGCCAGCATCCCGGGACAGGGGTATGGCTACACCTTC
CASIPGQGYGYTF
>TRBV27|once|NA|TRBJ2-6
TGTGCCAGCAGCATGACGGGACCCTTATCTGGGGCCAACGTCCTGACTTTC
CASSMTGPLSGANVLTF
>TRBV6-5|NA|NA|TRBJ1-1
TGTGCCAGCAGTAATGTGGGGGCGATGAACACTGAAGCTTTCTTT
CASSNVGAMNTEAFF
>TRBV7-4|NA|NA|TRBJ2-7
TGTGCCAGCAGCATTTTGACAGGCTGGGACGAGCAGTACTTC
CASSILTGWDEQYF
>TRBV18|NA|NA|TRBJ1-2
TGTGCCAGCTCACCACCTCCCGATAACTATGGCTACACCTTC
CASSPPPDNYGYTF
>TRBV19|NA|NA|TRBJ2-4
TGTGCCAGTATCGCGGGGTACATTCAGTACTTC
CASIAGYIQYF
>TRBV7-6|NA|NA|TRBJ1-1
TGTGCCAGCAGCTCCTCAGGTGAAGCTTTCTTT
CASSSSGEAFF
>TRBV7-9|NA|NA|TRBJ1-2
TGTGCCAGCAGCGCCCCCCGGGAATCCCTAAAATATAACTATGGCTACACCTTC
CASSAPRESLKYNYGYTF
>TRBV2|NA|NA|TRBJ2-2
TGTGCCAGCAGTGAAGCTCGGCGGGTCTCCGGGGAGCTGTTTTTT
CASSEARRVSGELFF
>TRBV5-1|NA|NA|TRBJ2-1
TGCGCCAGCAGCTCTGCTAGGGGTATGAACAATGAGCAGTTCTTC
CASSSARGMNNEQFF
>TRBV11-2|NA|NA|TRBJ2-1
TGTGCCAGCAGCTTAGATATCGGGAATGAGCAGTTCTTC
CASSLDIGNEQFF
>TRBV30|NA|NA|TRBJ2-7
TGTGCCTGGAACAAGGAGATCCCCTACGAGCAGTACTTC
CAWNKEIPYEQYF
>TRBV29-1|NA|NA|TRBJ2-1
TGCAGCGTTGATGGTATCGGGGAATACAATGAGCAGTTCTTC
CSVDGIGEYNEQFF
>TRBV19|NA|NA|TRBJ1-1
TGTGCCAGTAGTAGACAGGCCGCGAACACTGAAGCTTTCTTT
CASSRQAANTEAFF
>TRBV7-8|NA|NA|TRBJ1-1
TGTGCCAGCAGCCTAAGCCAGGGGCTACGCACTGAAGCTTTCTTT
CASSLSQGLRTEAFF
>TRBV2|NA|TRBD1|TRBJ1-1
TGTGCCAGCTCGCCGAAACTACAGGGGCCCGGGGGAGCTTTCTTT
CASSPKLQGPGGAFF
>TRBV5-1|NA|NA|TRBJ1-4
TGCGCCAGCAGCTTACGACAGTTTGCAACTAATGAAAAACTGTTTTTT
CASSLRQFATNEKLFF
>TRBV5-6|NA|NA|TRBJ1-2
TGTGCCAGCAGCTTGCCTCCGGAGAGGTATGGCTACACCTTC
CASSLPPERYGYTF
>TRBV7-8|NA|TRBD2|TRBJ2-1
TGTGCCAGCAGCCCCGGGACTAGCGGGAGGCATGAGCAGTTCTTC
CASSPGTSGRHEQFF
>TRBV27|once|TRBD1|TRBJ2-7
TGTGCCAGCAGTTACGGGACAGTCTCCTACGAGCAGTACTTC
CASSYGTVSYEQYF
>TRBV11-2|NA|NA|TRBJ1-3
TGTGCCAGCAGCTTAGACGGAAACACCATATATTTT
CASSLDGNTIYF
>TRBV6-1|NA|TRBD2|TRBJ2-7
TGTGCCAGCAGTGAACTCTTAGCGGGGGTTGCCTACGAGCAGTACTTC
CASSELLAGVAYEQYF
>TRBV30|once|NA|TRBJ1-1
TGTGCCTGGTCGACAGAAAGCCACACTGAAGCTTTCTTT
CAWSTESHTEAFF
>TRBV23-1|NA|NA|TRBJ2-5
TGCGCCAGCCTACCAAGAATATTGGAATTGAATTTGTACCAAGAGACCCAGTACTTC
CASLPRILELNLYQETQYF
>TRBV14|NA|NA|TRBJ2-1
TGTGCCAGCAGCGCTACCCGGGGCTCCTACAATGAGCAGTTCTTC
CASSATRGSYNEQFF
>TRBV5-1|NA|NA|TRBJ2-3
TGCGCCAGCATAGGGCTGGACGGTACAGATACGCAGTATTTT
CASIGLDGTDTQYF